This passage covers 2 T cell receptor beta chains from one sample sequenced in a study of regulatory T cells in long-lasting Graves disease (dated by TCRdb to about 2021). In the paper's terms, the time point label means: newly diagnosed GD, antithyroid drugs for less than 3 months. For both TCR sequencing and RNA sequencing, RNA was extracted from PBMCs using TRIzol. Preparation of the library involved multiplex PCR. The sequencer listed for this sample is Illumina HiSeq 4000. To build TCR beta libraries, CDR3 regions were amplified by Arm-PCR using iRepertoire HTBI primers. TCRdb reworked the public reads: Q25 trimming with fastp, MiXCR clone assembly, productive beta chains retained. Every CDR3 protein is listed once, alongside the most common genes and DNA of its rows. In all, the sample holds 320,000 or so distinct CDR3 sequences, and 15% to 20% of those were seen once. The biggest ten clones account for less than 40% of the sample.

The sample here was peripheral blood mononuclear cells (PBMCs), taken at new diagnosis, from a patient treated with antithyroid drugs. These receptors all come from a female donor with Graves disease.

This clonotype was recorded many times. V and J are TRBV27 and TRBJ2-1; D gene unclear. V lost 8 bases, J lost 9 bases, and 23 bases lay in between. The germline gives CDR1 MNHEY, CDR2 SMNVEV (reference sequence). This CDR3 has 15 amino acids. CDR3 sequence reads: CASQLWSEYNAEQFF. CDR3 DNA: TGTGCCAGCCAGTTGTGGAGTGAGTACAACGCTGAGCAGTTCTTC.

V is TRBV12-3 or TRBV12-4 and J is TRBJ2-7, with TRBD2 matching 8 bases. V lost 2 bases, J lost 4 bases, and 7 bases stayed unmatched. The CDR3 covers 15 residues. The CDR3 loop is CASSLTGLGVYEQYF. CDR3 coding DNA: TGTGCCAGCAGTTTAACGGGACTAGGTGTTTACGAGCAGTACTTC.